This is a list of T cell receptor beta chains from one sample in a study of ipilimumab plus nivolumab after autologous stem cell transplantation. TCRdb keeps only in-frame clones here, not all; method: immunoSEQ multiplex PCR. Of fewer than 85,000 clones in the sample, 83% were seen once. This material consisted of PBMCs, taken in a trial of ipilimumab plus nivolumab as post-transplant consolidation. These TCRs come from a male donor with diffuse large B-cell lymphoma. The CDR3 runs from the conserved cysteine through the conserved F or W. The D gene is left open where the match is weak. Size is omitted from some rows. Given values are once, few, many or a class for expanded clones.

v_gene	d_gene	abundance	j_gene	CDR3aa	CDR3nt
TRBV6-5	NA	NA	TRBJ1-6	CASSSARNSPLHF	TGTGCCAGCAGTTCAGCGAGAAATTCACCCCTCCACTTT
TRBV11-2	TRBD2	NA	TRBJ2-3	CASSSGLAGVAFTDTQYF	TGTGCCAGCAGCTCGGGACTAGCGGGGGTGGCTTTCACAGATACGCAGTATTTT
TRBV7-2	NA	once	TRBJ2-5	CASIPQVLGTQYF	TGTGCCAGCATCCCTCAGGTTCTAGGGACCCAGTACTTC
TRBV11-1	NA	NA	TRBJ2-5	CASSPGLIRGTQYF	TGTGCCAGCAGCCCAGGACTGATCCGAGGGACCCAGTACTTC
TRBV18	NA	NA	TRBJ2-5	CASSPPSGQETQYF	TGTGCCAGCTCACCACCAAGCGGACAAGAGACCCAGTACTTC
TRBV19	TRBD1	NA	TRBJ1-2	CASSPSTGTGIQGGYTF	TGTGCCAGTAGTCCGTCGACCGGGACAGGGATACAAGGGGGCTACACCTTC
TRBV5-1	NA	NA	TRBJ1-3	CASKLDSSGNTIYF	TGCGCCAGCAAGCTGGATAGCTCTGGAAACACCATATATTTT
TRBV5-1	NA	NA	TRBJ2-1	CASSLVQSPATYNEQFF	TGCGCCAGCAGCTTGGTACAGTCTCCGGCCACCTACAATGAGCAGTTCTTC
TRBV11-3	NA	NA	TRBJ2-2	CASSLVEGDTTGELFF	TGTGCCAGCAGCTTAGTGGAAGGGGATACCACCGGGGAGCTGTTTTTT
TRBV29-1	NA	NA	TRBJ2-1	CSVSTILGDNEQFF	TGCAGCGTTTCGACTATTCTCGGAGACAATGAGCAGTTCTTC
TRBV27	TRBD2	NA	TRBJ2-7	CASSLRGETFEQYF	TGTGCCAGCAGTTTGCGGGGGGAAACCTTCGAGCAGTACTTC
TRBV2	TRBD2	NA	TRBJ2-5	CASTPERGGLETQYF	TGTGCCAGCACTCCAGAGCGGGGGGGTCTGGAGACCCAGTACTTC
TRBV7-2	TRBD2	NA	TRBJ2-7	CASSPNSGGAVYEQYF	TGTGCCAGCAGCCCCAATAGCGGGGGGGCCGTATACGAGCAGTACTTC
TRBV7-3	TRBD1	few	TRBJ2-5	CASSSDRGETQYF	TGTGCCAGCAGTTCCGACAGGGGAGAGACCCAGTACTTC
TRBV2	TRBD1	once	TRBJ1-2	CASSELDWTGGDYGYTF	TGTGCCAGCAGTGAGCTTGATTGGACAGGGGGCGACTATGGCTACACCTTC
TRBV12-5	NA	NA	TRBJ1-4	CASGLGQSSTNEKLFF	TGTGCTAGTGGTTTAGGACAATCCTCAACTAATGAAAAACTGTTTTTT
TRBV5-1	NA	NA	TRBJ2-5	CASSLARRALNTSQETQYF	TGCGCCAGCAGCTTGGCCCGCAGGGCACTGAATACATCCCAAGAGACCCAGTACTTC
TRBV2	NA	NA	TRBJ2-1	CASSEGGGGSYNEQFF	TGTGCCAGCAGTGAAGGTGGAGGGGGATCCTACAATGAGCAGTTCTTC
TRBV27	NA	NA	TRBJ2-1	CASSLQGGGYNEQFF	TGTGCCAGCAGTTTACAGGGGGGGGGATACAATGAGCAGTTCTTC
TRBV22-1	NA	NA	TRBJ2-6	CPGSRRSEQSRANVLTF	TGTCCTGGGAGCCGCCGTAGCGAACAAAGTCGGGCCAACGTCCTGACTTTC
TRBV7-2	TRBD1	NA	TRBJ1-5	CASRTGGRDQPQHF	TGTGCCAGCAGGACAGGGGGCAGGGATCAGCCCCAGCATTTT
TRBV7-3	NA	once	TRBJ2-2	CASSLTANTGELFF	TGTGCCAGCAGCTTAACGGCTAACACCGGGGAGCTGTTTTTT
TRBV11-2	NA	NA	TRBJ2-1	CASSSSGPFSYNEQFF	TGTGCCAGCAGCTCATCCGGGCCATTCTCCTACAATGAGCAGTTCTTC
TRBV5-1	NA	NA	TRBJ2-2	CASSPRADTGELFF	TGCGCCAGCAGCCCCCGGGCGGACACCGGGGAGCTGTTTTTT
TRBV6-5	TRBD1	once	TRBJ2-2	CASSSTGGRRLFF	TGTGCCAGCAGCTCAACAGGGGGTAGAAGGCTGTTTTTT
TRBV4-1	TRBD1	NA	TRBJ2-6	CASSQGPPDRVVSGANVLTF	TGCGCCAGCAGCCAAGGTCCCCCTGACAGGGTGGTCTCTGGGGCCAACGTCCTGACTTTC
TRBV7-3	NA	NA	TRBJ2-1	CASSFGPYNEQFF	TGTGCCAGCAGCTTTGGCCCATACAATGAGCAGTTCTTC
TRBV19	NA	few	TRBJ2-2	CASSGQTNTGELFF	TGTGCCAGTAGTGGGCAGACGAACACCGGGGAGCTGTTTTTT
TRBV4-1	NA	NA	TRBJ1-2	CASSHGDQVYGYTF	TGCGCCAGCAGCCACGGGGACCAAGTCTATGGCTACACCTTC
TRBV5-6	NA	few	TRBJ1-5	CASSLGRGRSNQPQHF	TGTGCCAGCAGCTTGGGGCGGGGGCGTAGCAATCAGCCCCAGCATTTT
TRBV5-1	NA	NA	TRBJ2-1	CASSLGAYYSYNEQFF	TGCGCCAGCAGCTTGGGGGCCTACTACTCCTACAATGAGCAGTTCTTC
TRBV19	TRBD1	once	TRBJ2-2	CASRWTGVNTGELFF	TGTGCCAGTAGGTGGACAGGGGTGAACACCGGGGAGCTGTTTTTT
TRBV6-1	TRBD1	NA	TRBJ2-7	CASSETAGGYPLRQYF	TGTGCCAGCAGTGAAACCGCAGGGGGTTACCCCTTGAGGCAGTACTTC
TRBV7-9	TRBD1	NA	TRBJ2-7	CASRGQGTPYEQYF	TGTGCCAGCAGGGGACAGGGGACCCCCTACGAGCAGTACTTC
TRBV30	TRBD1	NA	TRBJ1-5	CAWSARGQGNQPQHF	TGTGCCTGGAGTGCCAGGGGACAGGGCAATCAGCCCCAGCATTTT
TRBV10-2	NA	NA	TRBJ1-5	CASSDFLNQPQHF	TGCGCCAGCAGTGATTTCTTGAATCAGCCCCAGCATTTT
TRBV2	NA	NA	TRBJ2-2	CASSPRAGTGELFF	TGTGCCAGCAGCCCGAGGGCGGGAACCGGGGAGCTGTTTTTT
TRBV9	NA	NA	TRBJ2-7	CASRLFYEQYF	TGTGCCAGCCGTCTTTTCTACGAGCAGTACTTC
TRBV7-9	TRBD1	once	TRBJ2-1	CASSPGQGVDEQFF	TGTGCCAGCAGCCCCGGACAGGGGGTGGATGAGCAGTTCTTC
TRBV4-1	NA	NA	TRBJ1-6	CASSPITRGHFDSPLHF	TGCGCCAGCAGCCCCATCACGCGAGGCCATTTTGATTCACCCCTCCACTTT
TRBV6-1	NA	NA	TRBJ2-5	CASSEEFWEQETQYF	TGTGCCAGCAGTGAAGAGTTTTGGGAACAAGAGACCCAGTACTTC
TRBV5-4	NA	NA	TRBJ2-3	CASTRGTDTQYF	TGTGCCAGCACCCGGGGGACAGATACGCAGTATTTT